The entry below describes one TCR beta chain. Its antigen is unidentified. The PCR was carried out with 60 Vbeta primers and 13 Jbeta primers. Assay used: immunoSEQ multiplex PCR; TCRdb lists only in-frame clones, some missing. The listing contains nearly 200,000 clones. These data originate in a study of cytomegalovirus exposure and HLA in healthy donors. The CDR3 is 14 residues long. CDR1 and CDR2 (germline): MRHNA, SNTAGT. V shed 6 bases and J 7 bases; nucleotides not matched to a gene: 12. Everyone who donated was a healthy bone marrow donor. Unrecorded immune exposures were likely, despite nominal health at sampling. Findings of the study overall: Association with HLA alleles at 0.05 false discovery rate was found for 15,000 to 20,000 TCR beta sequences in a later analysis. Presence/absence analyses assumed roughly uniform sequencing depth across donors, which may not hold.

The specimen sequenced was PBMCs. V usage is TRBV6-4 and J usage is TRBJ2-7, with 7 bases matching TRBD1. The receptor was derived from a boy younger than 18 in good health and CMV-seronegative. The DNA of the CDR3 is TGTGCCAGCAGGGCTGGACAGGACTCGGGGGAGCAGTACTTC. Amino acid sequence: CASRAGQDSGEQYF.